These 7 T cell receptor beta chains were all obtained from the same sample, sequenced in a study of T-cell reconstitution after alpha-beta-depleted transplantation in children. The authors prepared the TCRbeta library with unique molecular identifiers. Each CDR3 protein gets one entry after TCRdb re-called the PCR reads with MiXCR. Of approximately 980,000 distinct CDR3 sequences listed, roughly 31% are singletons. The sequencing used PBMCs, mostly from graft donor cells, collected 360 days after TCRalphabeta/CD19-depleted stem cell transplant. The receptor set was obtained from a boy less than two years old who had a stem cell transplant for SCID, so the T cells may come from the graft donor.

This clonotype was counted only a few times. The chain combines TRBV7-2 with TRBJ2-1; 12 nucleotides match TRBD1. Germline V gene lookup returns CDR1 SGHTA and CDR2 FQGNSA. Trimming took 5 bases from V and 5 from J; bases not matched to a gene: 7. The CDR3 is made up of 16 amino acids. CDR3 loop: CASSGDRGLVHNEQFF. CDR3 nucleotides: TGTGCCAGCAGCGGGGACAGGGGGCTCGTACACAATGAGCAGTTCTTC.

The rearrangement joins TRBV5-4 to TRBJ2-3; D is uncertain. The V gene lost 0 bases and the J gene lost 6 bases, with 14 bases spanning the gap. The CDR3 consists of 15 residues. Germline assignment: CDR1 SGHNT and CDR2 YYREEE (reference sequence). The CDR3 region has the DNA TGTGCCAGCAGCTTGGGGGTCCTCTCCCATGATACGCAGTATTTT. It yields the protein CASSLGVLSHDTQYF.

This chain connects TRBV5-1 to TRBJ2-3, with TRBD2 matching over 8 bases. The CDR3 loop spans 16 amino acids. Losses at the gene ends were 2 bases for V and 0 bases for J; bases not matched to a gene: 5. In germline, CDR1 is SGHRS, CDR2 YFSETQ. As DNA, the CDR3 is TGCGCCAGCAGCTTCGGGAGGGATTCTAGCACAGATACGCAGTATTTT. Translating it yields CASSFGRDSSTDTQYF.

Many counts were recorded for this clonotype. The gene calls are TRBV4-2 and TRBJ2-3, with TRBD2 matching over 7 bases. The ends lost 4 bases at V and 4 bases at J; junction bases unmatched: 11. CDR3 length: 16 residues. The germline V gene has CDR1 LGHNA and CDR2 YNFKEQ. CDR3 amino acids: CASSPPEGRESDTQYF. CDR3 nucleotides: TGTGCCAGCAGCCCTCCCGAGGGGCGGGAGTCAGATACGCAGTATTTT.

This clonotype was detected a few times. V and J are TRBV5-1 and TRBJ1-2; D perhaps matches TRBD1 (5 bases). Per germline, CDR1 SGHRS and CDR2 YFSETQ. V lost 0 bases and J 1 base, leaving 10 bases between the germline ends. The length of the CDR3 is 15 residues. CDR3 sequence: CASSLGTTSNYGYTF. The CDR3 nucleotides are TGCGCCAGCAGCTTGGGGACAACGAGTAACTATGGCTACACCTTC.

CDR3: CASNRDSSYNEQFF. The CDR3 region has the DNA TGCGCCAGCAACCGGGACAGCTCCTACAATGAGCAGTTCTTC. The chain couples TRBV5-1 to TRBJ2-1; 7 nucleotides align to TRBD1. V shed 6 bases and J 0 bases; nucleotides not matched to a gene: 3. This CDR3 is built from 14 residues. The germline CDR1 and CDR2 sequences are SGHRS and YFSETQ.

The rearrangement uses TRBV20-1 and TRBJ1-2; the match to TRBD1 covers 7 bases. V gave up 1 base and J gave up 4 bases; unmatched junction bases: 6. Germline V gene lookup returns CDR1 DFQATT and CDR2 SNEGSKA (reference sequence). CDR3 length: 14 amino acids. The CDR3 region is CSARGYRDSYGYTF. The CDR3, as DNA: TGCAGTGCTAGAGGGTACCGGGACAGCTATGGCTACACCTTC.